Shown below are 23 T cell receptor beta chains from a single sample sequenced in a study of blood T cells in healthy people across ages. Primed by a sample-barcoded 5' primer and a J-beta primer mix, a second PCR proceeded for about 6 to 11 cycles. TCRdb independently ran MiXCR on the 5' RACE reads; one entry per CDR3 protein. This sample has hundreds of thousands of distinct CDR3 sequences, with roughly 25% found just once. The data were also submitted as part of a second study, on T cells of mothers and their children.

The material sequenced was blood. These receptor sequences come from a boy under 18 in good health.

The V gene is TRBV7-2, the J gene TRBJ2-5, with 8 bases lining up with TRBD1. CDR1 is SGHTA and CDR2 is FQGNSA in the germline V gene. The J segment lost 2 bases and the V segment lost 4 bases, leaving 3 bases of the junction unmatched. CDR3 length: 14 residues. The chain's CDR3 is CASSSWDRQETQYF. The CDR3 DNA sequence: TGTGCCAGCAGCTCCTGGGACAGGCAAGAGACCCAGTACTTC.

The chain uses TRBV25-1 and TRBJ2-1; TRBD1 matches 7 bases. In germline, CDR1 is MGHDK, CDR2 SYGVNS. CDR3 length: 17 amino acids. V was clipped by 3 bases and J by 2 bases; unmatched bases: 10. The CDR3 region is CASSDSTGTAPYNEQFF. The CDR3 DNA follows: TGTGCCAGCAGTGACTCAACCGGGACAGCTCCCTACAATGAGCAGTTCTTC. Looking up the rest from reference TRBV25-1 and TRBJ2-1 gives the full variable domain: EADIYQTPRYLVIGTGKKITLECSQTMGHDKMYWYQQDPGMELHLIHYSYGVNSTEKGDLSSESTVSRIRTEHFPLTLESARPSHTSQYLCASSDSTGTAPYNEQFFGPGTRLTVL.

This rearrangement joins TRBV3-1 to TRBJ2-1; 9 nucleotides align to TRBD1. Trimming removed 6 bases from V and 13 bases from J; junction bases left unmatched: 10. Germline CDR1 is LGHDT and CDR2 is YNNKEL (reference sequence). The CDR3 totals 13 residues. The CDR3 DNA sequence: TGTGCCAGCAGTCAACGGACAGGGGCTGAACAGTTCTTC. Translation gives CASSQRTGAEQFF.

This clonotype was seen more than once but under ten times. J is TRBJ1-5 and V is TRBV20-1, with D possibly being TRBD1 (5 bases). This CDR3 is 16 amino acids long. CDR1 is DFQATT and CDR2 is SNEGSKA in the germline V gene (reference sequence). Between the trimmed V and J ends, which lost 0 bases and 7 bases, there was a span of 19 bases. For the CDR3, the DNA is TGCAGTGCTAGAGATGGGGGGGTGTCCGGGAACCAGCCCCAGCATTTT. This encodes CSARDGGVSGNQPQHF.

This clonotype was observed a few times. This CDR3 reads CASSVLATGVTEAFF. DNA for the CDR3: TGTGCCAGCAGCGTCTTAGCAACAGGGGTTACTGAAGCTTTCTTT. This chain links TRBV9 with TRBJ1-1; TRBD1 matches 7 bases. J was trimmed by 5 bases and V by 2 bases; bases with no gene match: 9. CDR1 is SGDLS, CDR2 YYNGEE, per germline. This CDR3 spans 15 amino acids. The full variable domain, rest sourced from reference TRBV9 and TRBJ1-1, is DSGVTQTPKHLITATGQRVTLRCSPRSGDLSVYWYQQSLDQGLQFLIQYYNGEERAKGNILERFSAQQFPDLHSELNLSSLELGDSALYFCASSVLATGVTEAFFGQGTRLTVV.

There are many counts of this clonotype. The genes are TRBV29-1 and TRBJ2-5; D is tentatively TRBD1 or TRBD2 (5 bases each). The V end lost 4 bases, the J end lost 2 bases, and 17 bases lay between the germline ends. The CDR3 consists of 15 residues. In germline, CDR1 is SQVTM, CDR2 ANQGSEA. CDR3 in amino acids: CSVVVLGDPQETQYF. Here the CDR3 DNA reads TGCAGCGTTGTCGTCTTGGGGGATCCACAAGAGACCCAGTACTTC.

There are a few counts of this clonotype. The chain joins TRBV6-2 or TRBV6-3 to TRBJ2-7, with D perhaps matching TRBD2 (6 bases). Germline CDR1 is MNHEY and CDR2 is SVGEGT. V gave up 8 bases and J gave up 2 bases, with 10 bases separating them. The CDR3 consists of 12 residues. In DNA, the CDR3 is TGTGCCAGCGGGGGGAACCCCTACGAGCAGTACTTC. Its protein product is CASGGNPYEQYF.

The rearrangement joins TRBV20-1 to TRBJ2-1; 12 bases match TRBD2. V lost 4 bases to trimming and J lost 0 bases; unmatched junction nucleotides: 22. This CDR3 has 22 residues. Germline V gene lookup returns CDR1 DFQATT and CDR2 SNEGSKA (reference sequence). CDR3 DNA: TGCAGTGCTATCCACCCGGGACAGGGGCCTAGCGGGAGGGCCAGCTCCTACAATGAGCAGTTCTTC. It translates to CSAIHPGQGPSGRASSYNEQFF.

The chain is built from TRBV29-1 and TRBJ2-1; 8 nucleotides line up with TRBD1. The CDR3 is made up of 11 amino acids. Trimming cost V 7 bases and J 6 bases; bases outside gene matches: 2. Germline CDR1 SQVTM, CDR2 ANQGSEA. The CDR3 DNA sequence: TGCAGCGACAGGGGGACCAATGAGCAGTTCTTC. Residues: CSDRGTNEQFF.

This clonotype appeared a few times. V and J are TRBV11-2 and TRBJ1-2, with D uncertain. With 0 bases removed from V and 5 bases from J, the gap between germline ends came to 10 bases. The germline V gene encodes CDR1 SGHAT and CDR2 FQNNGV. The CDR3 covers 14 residues. CDR3 region: CASSLEAKPYGYTF. CDR3 nucleotides: TGTGCCAGCAGCTTAGAGGCGAAACCGTATGGCTACACCTTC. The variable domain in full, with the rest retrieved from reference TRBV11-2 and TRBJ1-2, is EAGVAQSPRYKIIEKRQSVAFWCNPISGHATLYWYQQILGQGPKLLIQFQNNGVVDDSQLPKDRFSAERLKGVDSTLKIQPAKLEDSAVYLCASSLEAKPYGYTFGSGTRLTVV.

This clonotype was detected only once. J is TRBJ2-5 and V is TRBV20-1; 7 nucleotides match TRBD2. The junction had 8 bases not matched to a gene; V was cut back by 5 bases and J by 2 bases. Germline V CDR1 and CDR2: DFQATT, SNEGSKA (reference sequence). The CDR3 loop spans 14 amino acids. For the CDR3, the DNA is TGCAGTGCTCCCCTACTAGCGAGACAAGAGACCCAGTACTTC. Its translation is CSAPLLARQETQYF.

There are a few counts of this clonotype. This chain uses TRBV7-9 with TRBJ2-5; 7 bases map to TRBD1. The germline CDR1 and CDR2 sequences are SEHNR and FQNEAQ (reference sequence). The CDR3 totals 16 residues. Losses at the gene ends were 5 bases for V and 2 bases for J; bases not matched to a gene: 11. The CDR3 reads CASSPLQGVVQETQYF. The CDR3 DNA sequence: TGTGCCAGCAGCCCGCTTCAGGGGGTAGTACAAGAGACCCAGTACTTC.

This clonotype turned up a few times. The chain employs TRBV27 and TRBJ2-5; D not resolved. The DNA matches TRBJ2-1 better at its end, which makes the J call doubtful. The CDR3 covers 13 residues. Looked up from germline, CDR1 is MNHEY and CDR2 is SMNVEV (reference sequence). The CDR3 coding sequence is TGTGCCAGCAGTTTATCCCCCCGGAATGAGCAGTTCTTC. Translating it yields CASSLSPRNEQFF.

The table lists this clonotype with a few counts. The genes are TRBV20-1 and TRBJ1-4; tentatively, D is TRBD1 (5 bases). The V end lost 0 bases, the J end lost 2 bases, and 13 bases lay between the germline ends. The CDR3 extends over 16 amino acids. Germline assignment: CDR1 DFQATT and CDR2 SNEGSKA (reference sequence). The CDR3 coding sequence is TGCAGTGCTAGAGATCAAAGGGGAGTGACTAATGAAAAACTGTTTTTT. Encoded protein: CSARDQRGVTNEKLFF.

This clonotype was found a few times. One end of the junction does not line up with germline, which may come from a read error. This chain uses TRBV2 with TRBJ2-1; no definite D call. The end of the DNA aligns better with TRBJ2-7, so the J call may be wrong. Germline-derived CDR1 and CDR2 are SNHLY and FYNNEI. The CDR3 totals 10 residues. For the CDR3, the DNA is TGTGCCAGCAGTCTCTACGGGCAGTACTTC. It encodes CASSLYGQYF.

This clonotype was counted between two and nine times. The chain links TRBV6-5 to TRBJ2-1, with TRBD2 matching over 10 bases. After removal of 4 bases from V and 8 bases from J, the junction contained 11 bases not matched to a gene. The CDR3 spans 16 residues. Germline V gives CDR1 MNHEY, CDR2 SVGAGI. The CDR3 spells CASSSDLAGGGDEQFF. The CDR3 bases are TGTGCCAGCAGTTCCGATTTAGCGGGGGGAGGTGATGAGCAGTTCTTC.

This clonotype was counted a few times. The V and J genes are TRBV7-9 and TRBJ2-3; 12 positions agree with TRBD2. J lost 3 bases, V lost 3 bases, and 4 bases had no gene match. Germline V CDR1 and CDR2: SEHNR, FQNEAQ (reference sequence). This CDR3 contains 16 residues. CDR3 residues: CASSLTSGSRTDTQYF. The DNA of the CDR3 is TGTGCCAGCAGCTTGACTAGCGGGAGTCGGACAGATACGCAGTATTTT.

V and J are TRBV6-1 and TRBJ2-3, with TRBD2 matching 11 bases. Trimming took 6 bases from V and 2 from J; bases not matched to a gene: 7. This CDR3 is 16 amino acids long. Germline V gene data show CDR1 as MNHNS and CDR2 as SASEGT. Written as DNA, the CDR3 is TGTGCCAGCAGCACTAGCGGGAGAAGAGTCACAGATACGCAGTATTTT. Its translation: CASSTSGRRVTDTQYF.

This clonotype was counted only a few times. The chain joins TRBV4-3 to TRBJ2-7, with 9 bases aligning to TRBD2. Germline lookup yields CDR1 LGHNA and CDR2 YSLEER. The CDR3 consists of 15 residues. Germline trimming cut 0 bases from V and 3 bases from J; bases unmatched to any gene: 3. The CDR3, as DNA: TGCGCCAGCAGCCAAGATTTAGCGGGGGTCTACGAGCAGTACTTC. Protein sequence: CASSQDLAGVYEQYF.

This rearrangement joins TRBV7-8 to TRBJ2-6, with D unresolved. Germline V lookup: CDR1 SGHVS, CDR2 FQNEAQ. V was pared by 5 bases and J by 6 bases, with 20 bases between. The CDR3 covers 17 residues. In DNA, the CDR3 is TGTGCCAGCAGCGCAGATCTAAGGGATTTGGAGGCCAACGTCCTGACTTTC. It yields the protein CASSADLRDLEANVLTF. The full variable domain, with the rest looked up from reference TRBV7-8 and TRBJ2-6, is GAGVSQSPRYKVAKRGQDVALRCDPISGHVSLFWYQQALGQGPEFLTYFQNEAQLDKSGLPSDRFFAERPEGSVSTLKIQRTQQEDSAVYLCASSADLRDLEANVLTFGAGSRLTVL.

A few counts support this clonotype. CDR3 region: CASSGAEGAGQPQHF. DNA for the CDR3: TGTGCCAGCAGTGGAGCGGAGGGGGCCGGTCAGCCCCAGCATTTT. The rearrangement joins TRBV6-1 to TRBJ1-5, with 7 bases lining up with TRBD1. Germline-derived CDR1 and CDR2 are MNHNS and SASEGT. CDR3 length: 15 amino acids. Losses at the gene ends were 4 bases for V and 6 bases for J; bases not matched to a gene: 9.

This clonotype was found a few times. The rearrangement links TRBV2 to TRBJ2-1; tentatively, D is TRBD1 (5 bases). In germline, CDR1 is SNHLY, CDR2 FYNNEI. Trimming left V 7 bases short and J 0 bases short, with 13 bases between. CDR3 size: 15 residues. CDR3 in amino acids: CASNKGLSSYNEQFF. CDR3 in DNA: TGTGCCAGCAACAAGGGGCTTAGCTCCTACAATGAGCAGTTCTTC.

This clonotype was detected only a few times. V usage is TRBV6-2 or TRBV6-3 and J usage is TRBJ2-7; maybe TRBD1 (6 bases). The CDR3 is 11 residues long. From germline, CDR1 is MNHEY and CDR2 SVGEGT. Trimming took off 5 bases at V and 8 bases at J, with 10 bases between the two ends. CDR3 sequence (DNA): TGTGCCAGCAGTAACAGGGAGAAGCAGTACTTC. It codes for CASSNREKQYF.